This T cell receptor beta chain derives from a study of cytomegalovirus exposure and HLA in healthy donors. Study observations and caveats: Reportedly, TCR beta sequences accurately predicted HLA-A and HLA-B alleles in most subjects.

Germline V gene data show CDR1 as WSHSY and CDR2 as SAAADI. Trimming cost V 7 bases and J 3 bases; bases outside gene matches: 5. This CDR3 region has 14 residues. Concerning this clone: Its antigen is unidentified.

60 Vbeta and 13 Jbeta primers were used in PCR. Sequencing used immunoSEQ multiplex PCR; TCRdb keeps in-frame clones, though not all of them. The table shows about 150,000 clones, with 82% occurring only once. The sequence derives from a woman between 50 and 59 years old in good health and CMV-seropositive. The rearrangement links TRBV10-2 to TRBJ2-7; 11 bases are a match to TRBD1. The sequenced sample consisted of PBMCs. The CDR3 here is CASITGQGGYEQYF. As DNA, the CDR3 is TGCGCCAGCATCACGGGACAGGGGGGCTACGAGCAGTACTTC.